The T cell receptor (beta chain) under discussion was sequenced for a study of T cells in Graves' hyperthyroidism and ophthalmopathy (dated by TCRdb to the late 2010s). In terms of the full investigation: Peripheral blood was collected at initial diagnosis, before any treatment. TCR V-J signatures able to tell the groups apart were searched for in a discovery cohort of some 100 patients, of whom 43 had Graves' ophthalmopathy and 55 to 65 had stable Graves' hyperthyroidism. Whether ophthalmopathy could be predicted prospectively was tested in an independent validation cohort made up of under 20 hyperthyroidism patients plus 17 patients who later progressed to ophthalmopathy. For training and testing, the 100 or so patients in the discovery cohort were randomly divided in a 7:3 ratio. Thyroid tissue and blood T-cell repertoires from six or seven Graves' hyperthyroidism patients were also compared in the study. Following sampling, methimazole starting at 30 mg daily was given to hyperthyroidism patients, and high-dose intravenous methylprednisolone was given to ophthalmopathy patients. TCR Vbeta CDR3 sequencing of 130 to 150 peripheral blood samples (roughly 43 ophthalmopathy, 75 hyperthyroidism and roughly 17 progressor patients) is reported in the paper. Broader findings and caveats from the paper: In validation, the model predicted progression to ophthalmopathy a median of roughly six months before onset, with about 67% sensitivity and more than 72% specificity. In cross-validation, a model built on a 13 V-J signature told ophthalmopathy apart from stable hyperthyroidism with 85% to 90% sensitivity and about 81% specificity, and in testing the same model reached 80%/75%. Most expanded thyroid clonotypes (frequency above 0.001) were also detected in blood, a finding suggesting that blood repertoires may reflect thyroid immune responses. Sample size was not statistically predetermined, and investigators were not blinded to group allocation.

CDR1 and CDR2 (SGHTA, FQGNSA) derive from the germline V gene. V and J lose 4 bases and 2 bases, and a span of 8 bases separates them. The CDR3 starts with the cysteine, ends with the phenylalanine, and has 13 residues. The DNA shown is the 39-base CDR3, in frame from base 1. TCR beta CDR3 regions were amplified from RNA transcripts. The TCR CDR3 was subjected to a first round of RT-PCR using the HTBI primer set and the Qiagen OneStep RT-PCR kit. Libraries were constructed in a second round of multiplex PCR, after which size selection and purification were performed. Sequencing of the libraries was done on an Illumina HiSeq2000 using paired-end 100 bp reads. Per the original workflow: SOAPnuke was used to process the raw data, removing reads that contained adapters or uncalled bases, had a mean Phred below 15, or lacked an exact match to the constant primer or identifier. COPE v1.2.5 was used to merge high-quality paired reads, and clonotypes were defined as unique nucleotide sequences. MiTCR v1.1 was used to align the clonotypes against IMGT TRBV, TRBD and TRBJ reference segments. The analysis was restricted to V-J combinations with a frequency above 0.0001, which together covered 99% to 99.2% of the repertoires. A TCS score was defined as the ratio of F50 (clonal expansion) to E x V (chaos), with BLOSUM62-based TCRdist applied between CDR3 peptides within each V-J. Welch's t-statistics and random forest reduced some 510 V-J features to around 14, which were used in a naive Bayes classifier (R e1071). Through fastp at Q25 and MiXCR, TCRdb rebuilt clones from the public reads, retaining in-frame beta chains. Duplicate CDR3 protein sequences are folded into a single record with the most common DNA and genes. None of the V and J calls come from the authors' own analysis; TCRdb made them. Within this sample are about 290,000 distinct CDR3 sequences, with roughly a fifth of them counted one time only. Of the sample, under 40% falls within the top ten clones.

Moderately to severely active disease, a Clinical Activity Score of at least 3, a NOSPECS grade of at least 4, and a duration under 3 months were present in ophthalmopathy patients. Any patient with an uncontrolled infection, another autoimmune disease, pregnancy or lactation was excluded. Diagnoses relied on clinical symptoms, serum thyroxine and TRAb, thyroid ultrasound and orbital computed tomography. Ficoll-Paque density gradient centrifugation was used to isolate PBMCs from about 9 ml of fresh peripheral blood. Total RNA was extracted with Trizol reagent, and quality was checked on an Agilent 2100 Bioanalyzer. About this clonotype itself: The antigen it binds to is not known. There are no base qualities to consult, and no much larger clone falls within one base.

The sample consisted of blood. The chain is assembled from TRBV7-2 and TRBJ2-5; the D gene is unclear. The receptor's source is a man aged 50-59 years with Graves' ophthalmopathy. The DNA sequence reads TGTGCCAGCAGCTCCAGCGCACAAGAGACCCAGTACTTC. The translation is CASSSSAQETQYF.